The rows below give T cell receptor beta chains drawn from one sample of a study of blood T cell repertoires in COVID-19. TCRdb's table, derived via immunoSEQ multiplex PCR, lists solely in-frame clones and lacks some. Of 200,000 to 250,000 clones in the sample, around 87% are singletons; the top ten hold over 3%. The sample taken for sequencing was peripheral blood. The receptors were sampled from a woman aged 25-40 years who had recovered from COVID-19. Both conserved end residues are part of each CDR3. The D gene is left open where the match is weak. Size values are once, few and many counts, or a class for expanded clones, and some rows have none.

D	V	size	J	CDR3	DNA
TRBD1	TRBV7-9	.	TRBJ1-5	CASSLGQGSRHF	TGTGCCAGCAGCCTAGGACAGGGCTCGAGGCATTTT
.	TRBV19	.	TRBJ1-5	CASSIIAGPNQPQHF	TGTGCCAGTAGTATAATCGCAGGGCCCAATCAGCCCCAGCATTTT
.	TRBV18	.	TRBJ1-2	CASSPLEGGYTF	TGTGCCAGCTCACCGCTAGAAGGTGGCTACACCTTC
TRBD1	TRBV2	.	TRBJ2-1	CASRVDRGSYNEQFF	TGTGCCAGCAGAGTGGACAGGGGTTCCTACAATGAGCAGTTCTTC
TRBD1	TRBV30	.	TRBJ1-6	CAWSVPGTGGRSPLHF	TGTGCCTGGAGTGTCCCCGGGACAGGGGGTCGTTCACCCCTCCACTTT
TRBD1	TRBV5-1	many	TRBJ2-7	CASRGQGISYEQYF	TGCGCCAGCAGAGGACAGGGAATATCCTACGAGCAGTACTTC
TRBD1	TRBV10-1	.	TRBJ2-2	CASSRQGSGELFF	TGCGCCAGCAGTAGACAGGGGTCCGGGGAGCTGTTTTTT
.	TRBV16	.	TRBJ1-4	CASSQYVAGGQKLFF	TGTGCCAGCAGCCAATATGTCGCAGGTGGTCAAAAACTGTTTTTT
.	TRBV11-2	few	TRBJ1-4	CASSSHDQGTNEKLFF	TGTGCCAGCAGCTCTCACGATCAGGGTACTAATGAAAAACTGTTTTTT
.	TRBV6-5	.	TRBJ2-7	CASSTDGVGAYEQYF	TGTGCCAGCAGTACGGACGGGGTCGGGGCCTACGAGCAGTACTTC
.	TRBV7-2	.	TRBJ2-1	CASSPGGASYNEQFF	TGTGCCAGCAGCCCCGGAGGGGCCTCCTACAATGAGCAGTTCTTC
TRBD1	TRBV29-1	.	TRBJ2-7	CSVVPPGQGKKQYF	TGCAGCGTTGTTCCCCCTGGACAGGGTAAGAAGCAGTACTTC
TRBD2	TRBV11-1	once	TRBJ2-5	CASSPVGRGEETQYF	TGTGCCAGCAGCCCCGTGGGGAGGGGTGAAGAGACCCAGTACTTC
TRBD2	TRBV6-5	.	TRBJ2-5	CACGWASGIQETQYF	TGTGCCTGCGGGTGGGCTAGCGGAATTCAAGAGACCCAGTACTTC
.	TRBV5-4	.	TRBJ1-1	CASSGLGQLNTEAFF	TGTGCCAGCAGCGGTTTAGGACAGTTAAACACTGAAGCTTTCTTT
TRBD1	TRBV5-1	few	TRBJ1-1	CASSRDRNTEAFF	TGCGCCAGCAGCCGGGACAGGAACACTGAAGCTTTCTTT
.	TRBV19	.	TRBJ2-2	CASSIISGQFGGELFF	TGTGCCAGTAGTATAATCTCTGGACAATTCGGCGGGGAGCTGTTTTTT
.	TRBV6-5	.	TRBJ2-6	CASSYLSPSGANVLTF	TGTGCCAGCAGTTACCTTAGCCCCTCTGGGGCCAACGTCCTGACTTTC